The clone carrying this T cell receptor (beta chain) was counted once. Its cognate antigen is unknown. Germline loops: CDR1 LNHDA, CDR2 SQIVND (reference sequence). This CDR3 comprises 16 residues. Trimming took 5 bases from V and 0 from J, leaving 14 bases between them. The record originates from a study of OX40 agonist ivuxolimab in advanced cancers. Study overall: Cancers in dose escalation were hepatocellular, melanoma, renal cell and head and neck.

Study-wide points: On average, a greater number of expanded clones characterised CD8+ T cells relative to CD4+.

The assay was immunoSEQ multiplex PCR, and TCRdb's table has in-frame clones only and misses some. The sample lists 90,000 or so clones; 90% to 95% were seen once. The rearrangement uses TRBV19 and TRBJ1-5; D is possibly TRBD1 (5 bases). The source of this sequence is an adult with an advanced solid tumor such as melanoma, head and neck, liver or kidney cancer. This specimen consisted of CD4+ or CD8+ T cells sorted from blood, obtained in a trial of the OX40 agonist ivuxolimab. CDR3 loop: CASSPQGGNSNQPQHF. The CDR3 DNA reads as TGTGCCAGTAGTCCCCAGGGAGGTAATAGCAATCAGCCCCAGCATTTT.